This record looks at one TCR beta chain sequence and its context. Its antigen is as yet unknown. These data come from a study of T cells in narcolepsy. The wider study: Donors had narcolepsy type 1 or type 2, or were healthy controls.

This table comes from immunoSEQ multiplex PCR, and its TCRdb copy is limited to in-frame clones, with some not included. The sample holds over 15,000 clones, approximately 90% seen once. Study findings and constraints: Autoreactive HCRT-specific and TRIB2-specific clonotypes were marked in same-patient CSF-versus-blood CD4+ comparisons. Reportedly, autoreactive clonotypes were serially detected in patients' blood but not controls'.

The CDR3 sequence is 14 residues long. V dropped 2 bases and J dropped 4; count of bases not matched to a gene: 4. CDR1 and CDR2 (germline): MNHEY, SMNVEV (reference sequence). This chain connects TRBV27 to TRBJ1-2; 7 bases map to TRBD1. What was sequenced was memory (CD45RA-) CD4+ T cells from blood. This clonotype was obtained from a human donor in good health. The CDR3 DNA reads as TGTGCCAGCAGTTTAGAGCCAGGGGGCTATGGCTACACCTTC. Residues: CASSLEPGGYGYTF.